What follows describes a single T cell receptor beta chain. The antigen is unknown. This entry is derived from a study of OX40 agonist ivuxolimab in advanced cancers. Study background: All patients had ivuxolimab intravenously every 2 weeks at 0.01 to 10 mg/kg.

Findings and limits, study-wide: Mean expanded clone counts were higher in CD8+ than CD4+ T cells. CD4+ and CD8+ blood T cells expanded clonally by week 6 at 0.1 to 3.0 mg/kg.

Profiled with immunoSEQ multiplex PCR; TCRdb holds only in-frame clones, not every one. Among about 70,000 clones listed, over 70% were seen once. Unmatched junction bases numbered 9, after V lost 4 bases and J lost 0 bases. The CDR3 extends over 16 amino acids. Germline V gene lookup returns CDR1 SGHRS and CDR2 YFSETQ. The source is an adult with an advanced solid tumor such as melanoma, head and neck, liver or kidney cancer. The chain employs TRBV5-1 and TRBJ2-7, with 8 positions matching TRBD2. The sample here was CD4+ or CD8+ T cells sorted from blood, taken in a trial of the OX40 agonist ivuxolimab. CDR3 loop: CASSTRGSGSSYEQYF. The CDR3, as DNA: TGCGCCAGCAGCACCCGGGGGAGCGGGAGCTCCTACGAGCAGTACTTC.